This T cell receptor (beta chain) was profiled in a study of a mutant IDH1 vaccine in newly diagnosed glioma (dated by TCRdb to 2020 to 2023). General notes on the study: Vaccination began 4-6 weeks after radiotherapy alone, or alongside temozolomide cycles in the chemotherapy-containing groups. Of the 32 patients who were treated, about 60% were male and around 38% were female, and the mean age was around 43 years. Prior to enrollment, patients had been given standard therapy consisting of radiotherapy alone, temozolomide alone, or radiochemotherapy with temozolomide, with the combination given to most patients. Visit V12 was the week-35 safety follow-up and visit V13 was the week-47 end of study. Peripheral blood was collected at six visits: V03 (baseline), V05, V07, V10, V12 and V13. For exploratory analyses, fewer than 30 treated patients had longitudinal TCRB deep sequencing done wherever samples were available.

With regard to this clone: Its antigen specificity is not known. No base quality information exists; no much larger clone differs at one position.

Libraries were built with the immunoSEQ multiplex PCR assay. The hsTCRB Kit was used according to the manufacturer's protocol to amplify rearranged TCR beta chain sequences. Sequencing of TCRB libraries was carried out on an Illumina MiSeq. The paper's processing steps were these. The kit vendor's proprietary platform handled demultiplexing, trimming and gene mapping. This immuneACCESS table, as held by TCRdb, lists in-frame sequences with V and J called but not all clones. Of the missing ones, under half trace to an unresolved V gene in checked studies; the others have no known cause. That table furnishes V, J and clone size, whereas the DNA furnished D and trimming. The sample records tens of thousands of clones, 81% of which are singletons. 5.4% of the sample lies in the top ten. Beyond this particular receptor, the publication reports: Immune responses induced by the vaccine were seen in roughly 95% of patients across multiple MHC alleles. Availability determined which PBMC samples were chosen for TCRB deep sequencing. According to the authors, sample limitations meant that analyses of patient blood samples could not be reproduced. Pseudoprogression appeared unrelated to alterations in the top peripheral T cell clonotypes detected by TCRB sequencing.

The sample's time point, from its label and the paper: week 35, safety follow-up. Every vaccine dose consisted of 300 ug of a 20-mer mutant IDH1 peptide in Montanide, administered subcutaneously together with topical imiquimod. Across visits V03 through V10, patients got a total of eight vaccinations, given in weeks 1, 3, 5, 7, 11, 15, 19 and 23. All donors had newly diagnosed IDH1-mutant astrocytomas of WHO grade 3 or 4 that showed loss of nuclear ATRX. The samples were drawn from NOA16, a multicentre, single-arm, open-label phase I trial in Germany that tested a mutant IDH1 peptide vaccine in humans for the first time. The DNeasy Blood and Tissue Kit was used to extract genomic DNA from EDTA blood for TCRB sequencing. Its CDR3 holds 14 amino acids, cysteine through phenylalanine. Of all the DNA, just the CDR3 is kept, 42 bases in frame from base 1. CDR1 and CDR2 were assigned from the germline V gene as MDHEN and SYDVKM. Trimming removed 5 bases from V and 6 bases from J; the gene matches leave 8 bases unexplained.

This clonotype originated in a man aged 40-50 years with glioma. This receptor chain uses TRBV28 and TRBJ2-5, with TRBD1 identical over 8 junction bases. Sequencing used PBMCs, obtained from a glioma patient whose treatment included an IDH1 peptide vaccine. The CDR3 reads CASSPAGGEKTQYF. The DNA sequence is TGTGCCAGCAGTCCCGCAGGGGGCGAGAAGACCCAGTACTTC.